Presented here are 9 T cell receptor beta chains from one specimen sequenced in a study of cytomegalovirus exposure and HLA in healthy donors (dated by TCRdb to 2017 to 2019). Library construction relied on the immunoSEQ multiplex PCR assay. For the multiplex PCR, a mixture combining 60 forward primers for TCR Vbeta segments and 13 reverse primers for TCR Jbeta segments was used. TCRdb limited this immuneACCESS table to in-frame rearrangements with V and J called. A share of clones is missing; checked studies link under half to unresolved V genes, and the rest is unexplained. The sample includes around 40,000 clones, with around 64% observed a single time. The top ten constitute about 8.7% of the sample. The sequencing sample was made of PBMCs. The receptors stem from a human donor in good health.

The chain is built from TRBV2 and TRBJ1-2; the D gene is possibly TRBD1 (5 bases). This CDR3 has 15 residues. V was pared by 5 bases and J by 8 bases, with 21 bases between. Germline CDR1 and CDR2: SNHLY and FYNNEI. CDR3 residues: CASSIPGGAYQGYTF. The CDR3 DNA reads as TGTGCCAGCAGTATACCAGGTGGGGCGTATCAAGGCTACACCTTC.

This sequence joins TRBV2 and TRBJ2-2, with a weak D call TRBD2 (6 bases). CDR1 is SNHLY, CDR2 FYNNEI, per germline. Trimming stripped 7 bases from V and 3 bases from J, with 6 bases between. The CDR3 runs 12 residues. CDR3 residues: CASTGDTGELFF. CDR3 coding DNA: TGTGCCAGCACGGGGGACACCGGGGAGCTGTTTTTT.

The chain is built from TRBV5-4 and TRBJ1-1, with TRBD1 matching over 11 bases. Germline assignment: CDR1 SGHNT and CDR2 YYREEE (reference sequence). The CDR3 totals 16 residues. Trimming took 3 bases from V and 5 from J; bases not matched to a gene: 9. Here the CDR3 DNA reads TGTGCCAGCAGCTGGGACAGGGGGGTTGGAGGGACTGAAGCTTTCTTT. It encodes CASSWDRGVGGTEAFF.

This clone showed up just once. This chain joins TRBV2 and TRBJ1-2, with no clear D. Trimming left V 4 bases short and J 4 bases short, with 16 bases between. Per the germline V gene, CDR1 is SNHLY and CDR2 is FYNNEI. CDR3 length: 15 amino acids. In DNA, the CDR3 is TGTGCCAGCAGTGTTCGGAGCCCCAGATTCTATGGCTACACCTTC. Translating it yields CASSVRSPRFYGYTF.

The genes are TRBV6-1 and TRBJ2-5, with a possible D match to TRBD1 (5 bases). In germline, CDR1 is MNHNS, CDR2 SASEGT. V lost 4 bases, J lost 5 bases, and 11 bases lay in between. There are 13 residues in the CDR3. The CDR3: CASSVGRVETQYF. The CDR3 DNA sequence: TGTGCCAGCAGTGTGGGGCGCGTGGAGACCCAGTACTTC.

The chain combines TRBV10-3 with TRBJ1-2, with D tentatively TRBD1 (5 bases). Germline V gene data show CDR1 as ENHRY and CDR2 as SYGVKD. Trimming stripped 6 bases from V and 4 bases from J, with 18 bases between. The length of the CDR3 is 15 residues. The chain's CDR3 is CAISEQGLGGYGYTF. The DNA for the CDR3 is TGTGCCATCAGCGAGCAGGGCCTTGGTGGCTATGGCTACACCTTC.

The table lists this clone with a few counts. The chain is built from TRBV5-6 and TRBJ1-2; 9 bases agree with TRBD1. The trim removed 2 bases at V and 6 bases at J, leaving 8 bases unmatched. CDR1 and CDR2 from the germline V gene are SGHDT and YYEEEE. The CDR3 runs to 15 residues. The CDR3 loop is CASSFADRGIHGYTF. The DNA of the CDR3 is TGTGCCAGCAGCTTTGCGGACAGGGGAATTCATGGCTACACCTTC.

This rearrangement joins TRBV11-1 to TRBJ2-3, with TRBD2 as a possible D gene (5 bases). V gave up 1 base and J gave up 7 bases, with 12 bases separating them. The length of the CDR3 is 14 residues. The germline gives CDR1 SGHAT, CDR2 FQDESV (reference sequence). The CDR3 loop is CASSLDGEGYTQYF. The DNA for the CDR3 is TGTGCCAGCAGCTTAGACGGAGAGGGATATACGCAGTATTTT.

The V and J genes are TRBV7-9 and TRBJ2-7; 8 bases align to TRBD1. The junction had 7 bases not matched to a gene; V was cut back by 4 bases and J by 5 bases. CDR1 and CDR2 (germline): SEHNR, FQNEAQ (reference sequence). The CDR3 has 14 residues. DNA of the CDR3: TGTGCCAGCAGCTCTTGGCAGGGGGCTCACGAGCAGTACTTC. Protein product: CASSSWQGAHEQYF. Full variable domain (rest looked up from reference TRBV7-9 and TRBJ2-7): DTGVSQNPRHKITKRGQNVTFRCDPISEHNRLYWYRQTLGQGPEFLTYFQNEAQLEKSRLLSDRFSAERPKGSFSTLEIQRTEQGDSAMYLCASSSWQGAHEQYFGPGTRLTVT.